The sample holds a few counts of the clone carrying this T cell receptor beta chain. Its specificity is not known. CDR3 length: 11 residues. Germline CDR1 reads SGHNT; CDR2 reads YYREEE (reference sequence). V shed 1 base and J shed 4 bases, with 1 base lying between them. The data belong to a study of OX40 agonist ivuxolimab in advanced cancers. Study-wide context: As their treatment, patients were administered ivuxolimab, an agonistic anti-OX40 (CD134) antibody. Prior anti-PD-1, anti-PD-L1 or anti-CTLA-4 therapy did not bar entry, and more than 35% had some.

Study findings and constraints: Some patients without response likewise showed low normalized clonal expansion. At 0.1 to 3.0 mg/kg and by week 6, clonal expansion occurred in CD4+ and CD8+ blood T cells.

Clones were read by immunoSEQ multiplex PCR, and TCRdb kept only the in-frame ones, dropping some. The profile covers about 100,000 clones, with about nine tenths appearing a single time and about 1.6% taken by the ten largest. The receptor's source is an adult with an advanced solid tumor such as melanoma, head and neck, liver or kidney cancer. This chain connects TRBV5-4 to TRBJ2-3; D not certain. Sequencing was performed on CD4+ or CD8+ T cells sorted from blood, taken in a trial of the OX40 agonist ivuxolimab. In DNA, the CDR3 is TGTGCCAGCAGCTTGTCAGATACGCAGTATTTT. Translated: CASSLSDTQYF.